Below are 14 T cell receptor beta chains sequenced from a single sample in a study of control samples from healthy donors and cancer patients. Using immunoSEQ multiplex PCR, the repertoire was profiled, and TCRdb retains in-frame clones only, with some absent. The table lists approximately 160,000 clones, under 95% of them singletons. Source material: blood. The receptors here all came from a woman aged 18-29 years in good health.

This chain uses TRBV28 with TRBJ1-4; possibly TRBD1 for D (5 bases). The ends were cut back, 7 bases at V and 4 bases at J, with 16 bases in the middle. Per germline, CDR1 MDHEN and CDR2 SYDVKM. The CDR3 is made up of 15 amino acids. The CDR3 DNA reads as TGTGCCAGCAATACCCAGGGACGGATTAATGAAAAACTGTTTTTT. Its translation: CASNTQGRINEKLFF.

V usage is TRBV10-3 and J usage is TRBJ1-6; D perhaps matches TRBD1 (6 bases). Per the germline V gene, CDR1 is ENHRY and CDR2 is SYGVKD. Trimming removed 6 bases at V and 10 bases at J, with 19 bases between. This CDR3 contains 15 residues. The CDR3 reads CAISGEGGEGSPLHF. CDR3 DNA: TGTGCCATCAGCGGAGAGGGGGGAGAGGGATCACCCCTCCACTTT.

DNA of the CDR3: TGCGCCAGCAGCTGGACGGGAGCAACTAATGAAAAACTGTTTTTT. Amino acids: CASSWTGATNEKLFF. The chain employs TRBV5-1 and TRBJ1-4, with D unresolved. CDR1 SGHRS and CDR2 YFSETQ come from the germline V gene. V gave up 3 bases and J gave up 0 bases, with 9 bases separating them. The CDR3 extends over 15 amino acids.

This chain joins TRBV10-3 and TRBJ1-2; a possible D gene is TRBD1 (5 bases). The CDR3 spans 18 residues. Germline V gene sequence: CDR1 ENHRY, CDR2 SYGVKD. V was cut by 7 bases and J by 1 base, with 25 bases left in between. CDR3 DNA: TGTGCCATCACCCCCCAACCCACCTCAGGGATCCTTAACTATGGCTACACCTTC. It specifies CAITPQPTSGILNYGYTF.

The rearrangement uses TRBV5-1 and TRBJ1-4; no clear D. Looked up from germline, CDR1 is SGHRS and CDR2 is YFSETQ. CDR3 length equals 14 residues. Deletions cut 0 bases from V and 3 bases from J, with 6 bases between. The CDR3 DNA is TGCGCCAGCAGCTTGGGTGGTCCTAATGAAAAACTGTTTTTT. This codes for CASSLGGPNEKLFF.

The chain recombines TRBV25-1 with TRBJ1-3, with 8 nucleotides matching TRBD1. CDR1 is MGHDK, CDR2 SYGVNS, per germline. CDR3 size: 16 residues. V gave up 10 bases and J gave up 0 bases; unmatched junction bases: 11. The CDR3 sequence: CATETDRGFSGNTIYF. The CDR3, as DNA: TGTGCCACCGAGACAGACAGGGGCTTCTCTGGAAACACCATATATTTT.

The CDR3 spells CASSEHHLSGNTIYF. The CDR3 nucleotides are TGTGCCAGCAGCGAACACCATTTGAGTGGAAACACCATATATTTT. The chain combines TRBV25-1 with TRBJ1-3; D uncertain. Germline lookup yields CDR1 MGHDK and CDR2 SYGVNS. The CDR3 has 15 amino acids. The V and J ends lost 6 bases and 3 bases respectively, with 15 bases between them.

This chain links TRBV9 with TRBJ1-1, with no clear D. The CDR3 has 13 amino acids. V was clipped by 3 bases and J by 4 bases, with 10 bases between them. Germline CDR1 reads SGDLS; CDR2 reads YYNGEE. This CDR3 is CASSATLATEAFF. CDR3 in DNA: TGTGCCAGCAGCGCAACGTTAGCCACTGAAGCTTTCTTT.

V and J are TRBV10-3 and TRBJ1-2; a possible D gene is TRBD1 (5 bases). V lost 3 bases, J lost 5 bases, and 16 bases lay in between. The V gene's germline CDR1 is ENHRY and CDR2 SYGVKD. The CDR3 is 15 amino acids. The CDR3 region has the DNA TGTGCCATCAGTGACCCCATGGGGGTGGGGTATGGCTACACCTTC. Amino acid sequence: CAISDPMGVGYGYTF.

This clone came up a few times. The chain carries TRBV6-2 or TRBV6-3 and TRBJ2-7; D may be TRBD1 or TRBD2 (5 bases each). The CDR3 runs 13 residues. Germline V lookup: CDR1 MNHEY, CDR2 SVGEGT. Trimming took off 6 bases at V and 5 bases at J, with 14 bases between the two ends. In nucleotides, the CDR3 is TGTGCCAGCAGCCGGGGCCTAACCCACGAGCAGTACTTC. This translates into CASSRGLTHEQYF.

The genes are TRBV19 and TRBJ1-2; weak D call: TRBD1 (5 bases). The V gene lost 3 bases and the J gene lost 7 bases, with 9 bases spanning the gap. Germline V gene sequence: CDR1 LNHDA, CDR2 SQIVND (reference sequence). The CDR3 has 12 amino acids. The CDR3 spells CASSIGRVGYTF. As DNA, the CDR3 is TGTGCCAGTAGTATCGGCAGGGTTGGCTACACCTTC.

This clone was seen only a few times. CDR3 in amino acids: CASSLGESPLHF. CDR3 bases: TGCGCCAGCAGCTTGGGGGAATCACCCCTCCACTTT. The chain links TRBV5-1 to TRBJ1-6; D gene uncertain. Trimming stripped 0 bases from V and 10 bases from J, with 5 bases between. CDR1 SGHRS and CDR2 YFSETQ come from the germline V gene. The CDR3 has 12 residues.

The rearrangement links TRBV29-1 to TRBJ1-2, with a weak D call TRBD1 (5 bases). This CDR3 has 13 amino acids. Germline CDR1 SQVTM, CDR2 ANQGSEA. Trimming took 7 bases from V and 2 from J, leaving 14 bases between them. CDR3: CSDRQSSNYGYTF. The CDR3 DNA is TGCAGCGACCGACAGTCATCCAACTATGGCTACACCTTC.

V and J are TRBV3-1 (or the pseudogene TRBV3-2) and TRBJ2-3, with TRBD2 identical over 9 bases. The CDR3 is made up of 14 amino acids. The V segment lost 11 bases and the J segment 1 base; nucleotides outside the gene matches: 7. The germline CDR1 and CDR2 sequences are LGHDT and YNNKEL (reference sequence). CDR3 residues: CAAAAGGGTDTQYF. CDR3 nucleotide sequence: TGTGCCGCCGCGGCGGGAGGGGGCACAGATACGCAGTATTTT.